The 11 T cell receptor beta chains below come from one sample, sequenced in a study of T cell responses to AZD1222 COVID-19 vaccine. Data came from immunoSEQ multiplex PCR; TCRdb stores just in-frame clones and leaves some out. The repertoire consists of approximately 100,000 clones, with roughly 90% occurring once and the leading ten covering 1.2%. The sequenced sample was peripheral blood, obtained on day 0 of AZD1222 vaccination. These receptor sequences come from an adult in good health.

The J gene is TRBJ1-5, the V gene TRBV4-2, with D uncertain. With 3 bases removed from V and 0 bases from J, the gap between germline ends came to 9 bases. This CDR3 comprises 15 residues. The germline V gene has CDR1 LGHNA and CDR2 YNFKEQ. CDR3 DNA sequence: TGTGCCAGCAGCCAGCCCGGGAGTAGCAATCAGCCCCAGCATTTT. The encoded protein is CASSQPGSSNQPQHF.

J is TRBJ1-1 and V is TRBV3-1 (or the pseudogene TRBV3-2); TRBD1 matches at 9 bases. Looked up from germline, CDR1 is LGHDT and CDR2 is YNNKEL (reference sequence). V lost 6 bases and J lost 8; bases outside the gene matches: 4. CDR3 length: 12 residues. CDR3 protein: CASRPTGGEAFF. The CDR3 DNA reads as TGTGCCAGCAGACCTACAGGGGGCGAAGCTTTCTTT.

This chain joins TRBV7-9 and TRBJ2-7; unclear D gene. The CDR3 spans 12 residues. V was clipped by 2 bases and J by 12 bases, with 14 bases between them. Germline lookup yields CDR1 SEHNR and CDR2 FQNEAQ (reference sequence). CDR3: CASSLSPGPPYV. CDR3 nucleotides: TGTGCCAGCAGCTTATCTCCGGGTCCGCCGTACGTC.

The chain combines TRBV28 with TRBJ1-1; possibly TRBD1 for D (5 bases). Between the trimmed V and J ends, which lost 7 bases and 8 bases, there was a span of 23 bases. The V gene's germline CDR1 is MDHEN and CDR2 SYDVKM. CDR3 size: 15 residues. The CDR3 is CASNRAGGKLAEAFF. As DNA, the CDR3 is TGTGCCAGCAACCGCGCGGGGGGGAAGCTGGCCGAAGCTTTCTTT.

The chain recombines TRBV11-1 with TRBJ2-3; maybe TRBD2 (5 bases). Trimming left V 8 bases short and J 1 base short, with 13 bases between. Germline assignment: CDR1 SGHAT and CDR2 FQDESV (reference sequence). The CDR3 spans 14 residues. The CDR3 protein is CASRRGLGTDTQYF. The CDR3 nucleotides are TGTGCCAGCCGCCGGGGTTTGGGCACAGATACGCAGTATTTT. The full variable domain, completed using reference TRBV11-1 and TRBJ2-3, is EAEVAQSPRYKITEKSQAVAFWCDPISGHATLYWYRQILGQGPELLVQFQDESVVDDSQLPKDRFSAERLKGVDSTLKIQPAELGDSAMYLCASRRGLGTDTQYFGPGTRLTVL.

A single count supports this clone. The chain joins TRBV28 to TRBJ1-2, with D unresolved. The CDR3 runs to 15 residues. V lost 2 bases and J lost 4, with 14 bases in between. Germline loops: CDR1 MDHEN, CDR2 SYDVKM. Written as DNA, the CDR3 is TGTGCCAGCAGTTTAATGCGGCCAGAATCCTATGGCTACACCTTC. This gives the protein CASSLMRPESYGYTF.

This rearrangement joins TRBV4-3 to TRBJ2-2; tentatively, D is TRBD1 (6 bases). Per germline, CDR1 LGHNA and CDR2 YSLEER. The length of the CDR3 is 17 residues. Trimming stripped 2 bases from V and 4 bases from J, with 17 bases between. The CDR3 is CASSQNPDRPGTGELFF. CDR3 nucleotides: TGCGCCAGCAGCCAAAATCCAGACAGGCCGGGCACCGGGGAGCTGTTTTTT.

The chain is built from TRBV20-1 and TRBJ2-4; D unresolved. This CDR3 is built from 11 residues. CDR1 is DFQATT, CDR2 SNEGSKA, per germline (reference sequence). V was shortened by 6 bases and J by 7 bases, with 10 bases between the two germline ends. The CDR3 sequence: CSAKARNIQYF. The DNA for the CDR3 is TGCAGTGCCAAGGCGAGGAACATTCAGTACTTC.

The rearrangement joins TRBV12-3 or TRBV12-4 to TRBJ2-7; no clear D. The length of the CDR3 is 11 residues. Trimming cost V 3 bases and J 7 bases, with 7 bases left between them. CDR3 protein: CASSFSTEQYF. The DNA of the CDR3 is TGTGCCAGCAGTTTTAGTACTGAGCAGTACTTC.

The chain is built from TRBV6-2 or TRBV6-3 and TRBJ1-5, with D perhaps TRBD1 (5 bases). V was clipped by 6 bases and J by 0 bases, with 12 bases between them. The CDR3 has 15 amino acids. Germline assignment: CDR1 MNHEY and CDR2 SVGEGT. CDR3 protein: CASSGTRYSNQPQHF. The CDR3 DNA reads TGTGCCAGCAGCGGGACCCGATATAGCAATCAGCCCCAGCATTTT.

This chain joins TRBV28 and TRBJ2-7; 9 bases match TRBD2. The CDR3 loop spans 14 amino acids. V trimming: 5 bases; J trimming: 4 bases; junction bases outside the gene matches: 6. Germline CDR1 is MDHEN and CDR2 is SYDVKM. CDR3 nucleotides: TGTGCCAGCAGTCTTAGCGGGGGCGGGTACGAGCAGTACTTC. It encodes CASSLSGGGYEQYF.